A selection of T cell receptor beta chains follows, all from one sample in a study of cytomegalovirus exposure and HLA in healthy donors. Some clones are missing from TCRdb's copy, which holds only in-frame ones; the method was immunoSEQ multiplex PCR. The data contain over 100,000 clones, 65% to 80% of them singletons. The sample taken for sequencing was PBMCs. Receptors originate from a man aged 25 to 45 in good health and CMV-seropositive. The CDR3 runs from the conserved cysteine through the conserved F or W. A D gene is named only where the DNA matches it firmly. Clone size is not always given. Where it is, it says once, few, many or a class for expanded clones.

D gene	clone size	CDR3 length	J gene	V gene	CDR3 protein	CDR3 DNA
TRBD1	.	14	TRBJ2-1	TRBV19	CASSWTGTNNEQFF	TGTGCCAGTAGTTGGACAGGGACCAACAATGAGCAGTTCTTC
TRBD1	.	15	TRBJ2-7	TRBV7-9	CSSSSTGTGGYEQYF	TGTTCCAGCAGCTCTACCGGGACAGGGGGATACGAGCAGTACTTC
TRBD1	.	15	TRBJ2-7	TRBV30	CAWSNPGTGSYEQYF	TGTGCCTGGAGTAACCCCGGGACAGGTTCCTACGAGCAGTACTTC
TRBD1	.	18	TRBJ1-1	TRBV5-8	CASSLWAGTGGILTEAFF	TGTGCCAGCAGCTTGTGGGCGGGAACAGGGGGAATCTTGACTGAAGCTTTCTTT
.	.	12	TRBJ2-2	TRBV2	CASTENTGELFF	TGTGCCAGCACAGAGAACACCGGGGAGCTGTTTTTT
TRBD2	few	15	TRBJ2-3	TRBV7-3	CASSFRGGATDTQYF	TGTGCCAGCAGCTTCCGCGGGGGGGCGACAGATACGCAGTATTTT
.	.	13	TRBJ2-5	TRBV5-1	CASSLGQTETQYF	TGCGCCAGCAGCTTGGGACAGACGGAGACCCAGTACTTC
TRBD1	.	13	TRBJ2-1	TRBV5-4	CATQGQNGNEQFF	TGTGCCACCCAGGGACAGAATGGCAATGAGCAGTTCTTC
.	.	15	TRBJ1-2	TRBV9	CASSVGAGGDYGYTF	TGTGCCAGCAGCGTAGGGGCGGGGGGGGATTATGGCTACACCTTC
.	.	14	TRBJ2-5	TRBV6-6	CASSYSEGGETQYF	TGTGCCAGCAGTTACTCGGAGGGGGGGGAGACCCAGTACTTC